The 18 T cell receptor beta chains listed next were all sequenced from one sample in a study of blood T cells in healthy people across ages. The authors ran a second PCR of roughly 6 to 12 cycles using a sample-barcoded 5' primer and a J-beta primer mix. TCRdb recomputed calls from the 5' RACE reads with MiXCR, one row per CDR3 protein. The repertoire holds around 820,000 distinct CDR3 sequences, roughly 25% seen once, with roughly 3.5% in the top ten. This sample was also put to use in a study of T cells of mothers and their children.

The sample comprised blood. These receptors were taken from a boy between 10 and 17 years old in good health.

This clonotype was recorded a few times. The rearrangement uses TRBV7-3 and TRBJ1-2, with D possibly being TRBD1 (5 bases). This CDR3 has 15 residues. Trimming took 4 bases from V and 8 from J, leaving 20 bases between them. From germline, CDR1 is SGHTA and CDR2 FQGTGA. The CDR3 loop is CASSWTPGTSGGYTF. The CDR3 DNA is TGTGCCAGCAGCTGGACCCCGGGGACCTCAGGGGGCTACACCTTC.

This clonotype was observed a handful of times. At one of its ends the junction is not consistent with the germline gene, which may arise from a read error. V and J are TRBV29-1 and TRBJ2-1, with D perhaps matching TRBD1 or TRBD2 (5 bases each). CDR1 is SQVTM and CDR2 is ANQGSEA in the germline V gene. There are 12 residues in the CDR3. CDR3 loop: CSVVALGETQYF. CDR3 nucleotide sequence: TGCAGCGTTGTCGCCCTGGGGGAGACCCAATACTTC.

This clonotype has only a few counts. The chain combines TRBV15 with TRBJ2-7; D gene unclear. This CDR3 spans 14 amino acids. Germline V gene lookup returns CDR1 LNHNV and CDR2 YYDKDF (reference sequence). V lost 4 bases, J lost 1 base, and 11 bases lay in between. The CDR3 DNA reads as TGTGCCACCAGCAAGGGCGGCAGTTCCTACGAGCAGTACTTC. Protein sequence: CATSKGGSSYEQYF.

This clonotype was recorded a few times. The chain combines TRBV6-1 with TRBJ1-2; TRBD1 matches at 8 bases. After removal of 6 bases from V and 8 bases from J, the junction contained 8 bases not matched to a gene. The CDR3 spans 13 residues. CDR1 and CDR2 from the germline V gene are MNHNS and SASEGT. The CDR3 loop reads CASRDRDKGGYTF. CDR3 bases: TGTGCCAGCAGGGACAGGGACAAAGGGGGCTACACCTTC.

This clonotype was detected a few times. This chain links TRBV5-1 with TRBJ2-5, with no clear D. The J call may be mistaken, given a closer DNA end match to TRBJ2-1. This CDR3 has 12 amino acids. The germline gives CDR1 SGHRS, CDR2 YFSETQ. As DNA, the CDR3 is TGCGCCAGCAGCTTGGCCGAGCGAGAGCAGTTCTTC. Protein sequence: CASSLAEREQFF.

This clonotype has just a few counts. J is TRBJ1-2 and V is TRBV6-2 or TRBV6-3; TRBD1 aligns across 8 bases. The V gene end was trimmed by 6 bases and the J gene end by 5 bases; junction bases not matched to a gene: 2. The CDR3 extends over 12 amino acids. Germline loops: CDR1 MNHEY, CDR2 SVGEGT. CDR3 sequence (DNA): TGTGCCAGCAGGGACAGGGATTATGGCTACACCTTC. It encodes CASRDRDYGYTF.

The chain combines TRBV20-1 with TRBJ2-3, with a possible D match to TRBD1 (5 bases). The CDR3 extends over 14 amino acids. V lost 0 bases to trimming and J lost 1 base, with 8 bases between them. Germline CDR1 is DFQATT and CDR2 is SNEGSKA (reference sequence). The CDR3 nucleotides read TGCAGTGCTAGAGACGCCAGGGGCACAGATACGCAGTATTTT. This codes for CSARDARGTDTQYF.

V and J are TRBV15 and TRBJ2-3; 10 nucleotides agree with TRBD1. The CDR3 covers 12 residues. The V and J ends lost 3 bases and 15 bases, in that order; junction bases with no gene match: 6. The germline CDR1 and CDR2 sequences are LNHNV and YYDKDF (reference sequence). The CDR3 loop reads CATSRAGTGAYF. The DNA for the CDR3 is TGTGCCACCAGCAGGGCGGGGACAGGGGCATATTTT.

This clonotype was counted a few times. This rearrangement joins TRBV5-1 to TRBJ2-1, with a tentative D call TRBD1 (6 bases). Judging by the DNA end, TRBJ2-5 fits better; the J call may be wrong. The CDR3 is 16 amino acids. The germline V gene encodes CDR1 SGHRS and CDR2 YFSETQ. CDR3 DNA: TGCGCCAGCAGCTTAACAGGGATGCCCTTCCAAGAGACCCAGTACTTC. This codes for CASSLTGMPFQETQYF.

This clonotype has only a few counts. This CDR3 reads CASSPREGGYNEQFF. CDR3 coding DNA: TGTGCCAGCAGCCCCCGGGAGGGGGGCTACAATGAGCAGTTCTTC. V is TRBV3-1 and J is TRBJ2-1, with 8 positions matching TRBD2. Germline values: CDR1 LGHDT, CDR2 YNNKEL (reference sequence). This CDR3 spans 15 amino acids. Trimming at V came to 4 bases and at J to 3 bases, leaving 5 bases not matched to a gene.

This clonotype turned up a few times. This chain links TRBV29-1 with TRBJ1-1; D not resolved. Germline loops: CDR1 SQVTM, CDR2 ANQGSEA. The CDR3 is made up of 13 amino acids. V shed 8 bases and J shed 2 bases, with 15 bases lying between them. CDR3 nucleotide sequence: TGCAGCATCCGGGGAGGGCTTAACACTGAAGCTTTCTTT. This codes for CSIRGGLNTEAFF.

This clonotype has a count of ten or more. The rearrangement links TRBV7-8 to TRBJ2-7, with TRBD2 identical over 12 bases. The CDR3 has 15 residues. CDR1 and CDR2 (germline): SGHVS, FQNEAQ. Trimming cost V 4 bases and J 2 bases; bases outside gene matches: 3. The CDR3 sequence: CASSSTSGGTYEQYF. DNA for the CDR3: TGTGCCAGCAGCTCCACTAGCGGGGGGACCTACGAGCAGTACTTC.

This chain links TRBV28 with TRBJ1-4; 7 bases align to TRBD1. CDR3 length equals 15 residues. The germline V gene has CDR1 MDHEN and CDR2 SYDVKM. The J segment lost 7 bases and the V segment lost 7 bases, leaving 12 bases of the junction unmatched. The CDR3 bases are TGTGCCAGCACCCACTCTGACAGGGCGCGTGAAAAACTGTTTTTT. It specifies CASTHSDRAREKLFF.

The chain recombines TRBV20-1 with TRBJ2-7; possibly TRBD2 for D (5 bases). This CDR3 spans 13 amino acids. Trimming took 3 bases from V and 7 from J, leaving 16 bases between them. CDR1 DFQATT and CDR2 SNEGSKA come from the germline V gene (reference sequence). DNA for the CDR3: TGCAGTGCTAGGGAGGCTCCCAGGTGGGAGCAGTACTTC. Its protein product is CSAREAPRWEQYF.

This clonotype was counted a few times. This rearrangement joins TRBV20-1 to TRBJ1-2; TRBD1 matches 7 bases. J was trimmed by 7 bases and V by 6 bases; bases with no gene match: 5. CDR3 length: 11 amino acids. Per the germline V gene, CDR1 is DFQATT and CDR2 is SNEGSKA (reference sequence). Here the CDR3 DNA reads TGCAGTGCCACGACAGGGACTGGCTACACCTTC. Amino acid sequence: CSATTGTGYTF.

In its sample, this clonotype was seen a few times. CDR3 in amino acids: CASNDPGQGNYEQYF. CDR3 sequence (DNA): TGCGCCAGCAACGACCCTGGACAGGGAAACTACGAGCAGTACTTC. The chain carries TRBV5-1 and TRBJ2-7; TRBD1 agrees at 8 bases. CDR1 is SGHRS and CDR2 is YFSETQ in the germline V gene. The length of the CDR3 is 15 residues. V was pared by 6 bases and J by 3 bases, with 11 bases of the junction left unmatched.

This clonotype was picked up a small number of times. The chain joins TRBV5-1 to TRBJ2-1; D gene uncertain. CDR3 length: 14 residues. The V end lost 1 base, the J end lost 2 bases, and 7 bases lay between the germline ends. Germline assignment: CDR1 SGHRS and CDR2 YFSETQ. This CDR3 reads CASSLSKPYNEQFF. CDR3 nucleotides: TGCGCCAGCAGCTTGTCTAAACCCTACAATGAGCAGTTCTTC.

This clonotype was found a few times. The V gene is TRBV6-4, the J gene TRBJ2-5, with 7 bases fitting TRBD1. The J call may be mistaken, given a closer DNA end match to TRBJ2-1. This CDR3 comprises 14 residues. From germline, CDR1 is MRHNA and CDR2 SNTAGT. Written as DNA, the CDR3 is TGTGCCAGCAGTGTCTCAACAGGGGTGGACGAGCAGTTCTTC. This sequence encodes CASSVSTGVDEQFF.